This TCR beta chain stems from a study of T-cell memory formation after mild COVID-19. General observations from the study: Contracting CD4+ clones were located mainly in CM and EM, and CD8+ clones in EMRA. In second-wave clones peaking day 37, SARS-CoV-2 specificity remained unconfirmed. While clones contracting from day 15 to 85 were balanced between CD4 and CD8, later expanders leaned CD4+.

With regard to this clonotype: Its antigen is not identified.

5'RACE with constant-segment primers yielded barcoded, UMI-tagged TCR alpha and TCR beta cDNA libraries. TCRdb reprocessed the 5' RACE reads via MiXCR and lists one record per CDR3 protein. The sample contains 450,000 to 650,000 distinct CDR3 sequences, approximately 19% of which appear only once. The source of this sequence is an adult woman who had mild COVID-19 (a few samples of this study predate the infection). Cell type and time point are not known. Sequences were obtained from PBMCs or a T cell subset sorted from them (not recorded which).

CDR3 nucleotides: TGTGCCAGTAGTCTTAACTCCCCGGGTATGTTCTACGAGCAGTACTTC. It encodes CASSLNSPGMFYEQYF. J is TRBJ2-7 and V is TRBV19, with D unresolved. This CDR3 comprises 16 residues. Trimming took off 5 bases at V and 3 bases at J, with 20 bases between the two ends. Germline CDR1 LNHDA, CDR2 SQIVND (reference sequence).